Given below is one T cell receptor beta chain in context. The data belong to a study of cytomegalovirus exposure and HLA in healthy donors. 13 Jbeta primers and 60 Vbeta primers were used for the PCR. Assay: immunoSEQ multiplex PCR; the TCRdb copy retains only in-frame clones and omits some. The sample carries approximately 100,000 clones, roughly 70% recorded once. Germline CDR1 and CDR2: SQVTM and ANQGSEA. The ends were cut back, 7 bases at V and 3 bases at J, with 13 bases in the middle. CDR3 length: 12 amino acids. The sequencing sample was made of PBMCs. The chain links TRBV29-1 to TRBJ2-7; the D gene is possibly TRBD2 (6 bases). The sequence was collected from a male donor in good health and CMV-seropositive. The DNA of the CDR3 is TGCAGCGCTGATTCGGAGGGCTACGAGCAGTACTTC. It codes for CSADSEGYEQYF.